A single sample is the source of the 9 T cell receptor beta chains below, sequenced in a study of neurological immune-mediated disorders. TCRdb reprocessed the 5' RACE reads with MiXCR, giving one entry per CDR3 protein. The sample contains approximately 48,000 distinct CDR3 sequences, roughly an eighth of which appear only once. Time point reported: longitudinal time-point 3. Sequencing used PBMCs. The source is a male donor with HTLV-1-associated myelopathy (HAM/TSP).

This clonotype was seen many times. The rearrangement uses TRBV7-9 and TRBJ1-5, with TRBD1 identical over 7 bases. Germline V gives CDR1 SEHNR, CDR2 FQNEAQ (reference sequence). This CDR3 region has 18 residues. The V segment lost 1 base and the J segment 1 base; nucleotides outside the gene matches: 10. The CDR3 sequence is CASSLDQTGAVSNQPQHF. DNA for the CDR3: TGTGCCAGCAGCTTAGATCAAACAGGGGCGGTGAGCAATCAGCCCCAGCATTTT. The full variable domain, its missing parts supplied by reference TRBV7-9 and TRBJ1-5, is DTGVSQNPRHKITKRGQNVTFRCDPISEHNRLYWYRQTLGQGPEFLTYFQNEAQLEKSRLLSDRFSAERPKGSFSTLEIQRTEQGDSAMYLCASSLDQTGAVSNQPQHFGDGTRLSIL.

This clonotype has a count of ten or more. V and J are TRBV5-1 and TRBJ2-7; 9 nucleotides match TRBD1. In germline, CDR1 is SGHRS, CDR2 YFSETQ. This CDR3 comprises 15 residues. The J segment lost 4 bases and the V segment lost 0 bases, leaving 5 bases of the junction unmatched. The CDR3, as DNA: TGCGCCAGCAGCTTGGTGCCGGGACAGGGTTACGAGCAGTACTTC. Its protein is CASSLVPGQGYEQYF.

This clonotype was detected ten times or more. The chain combines TRBV5-1 with TRBJ2-7; TRBD1 is a possible D gene (6 bases). Trimming shortened V by 5 bases and J by 6 bases, and 15 bases separated the two germline ends. Germline CDR1 and CDR2: SGHRS and YFSETQ. The CDR3 extends over 13 amino acids. Here the CDR3 DNA reads TGCGCCAGCAGGGATCCTGGGGGCCGCGAGCAGTACTTC. This encodes CASRDPGGREQYF. The full variable domain, completed using reference TRBV5-1 and TRBJ2-7, is KAGVTQTPRYLIKTRGQQVTLSCSPISGHRSVSWYQQTPGQGLQFLFEYFSETQRNKGNFPGRFSGRQFSNSRSEMNVSTLELGDSALYLCASRDPGGREQYFGPGTRLTVT.

This clonotype showed up many times. The chain carries TRBV7-3 and TRBJ2-3, with D unresolved. The V end lost 5 bases, the J end lost 6 bases, and 12 bases lay between the germline ends. Germline V gene lookup returns CDR1 SGHTA and CDR2 FQGTGA. The CDR3 has 13 residues. CDR3: CASSRNTRDTQYF. CDR3 bases: TGTGCCAGCAGCCGCAATACACGCGATACGCAGTATTTT.

Ten or more counts support this clonotype. The gene calls are TRBV28 and TRBJ1-1; D uncertain. Trimming removed 8 bases at V and 0 bases at J, with 4 bases between. The CDR3 is 11 residues long. CDR1 MDHEN and CDR2 SYDVKM come from the germline V gene. CDR3 sequence: CASRVNTEAFF. The DNA for the CDR3 is TGTGCCAGCCGCGTGAACACTGAAGCTTTCTTT.

This clonotype appeared many times. DNA of the CDR3: TGTGCCAGCAGCTTGGACATTTCCTTTTACGAGCAGTACTTC. Protein: CASSLDISFYEQYF. The chain employs TRBV7-2 and TRBJ2-7; D possibly corresponds to TRBD1 (5 bases). Trimming left V 3 bases short and J 4 bases short, with 13 bases between. The germline CDR1 and CDR2 sequences are SGHTA and FQGNSA. The CDR3 consists of 14 residues. Filled out from reference TRBV7-2 and TRBJ2-7, the complete variable domain reads GAGVSQSPSNKVTEKGKDVELRCDPISGHTALYWYRQSLGQGLEFLIYFQGNSAPDKSGLPSDRFSAERTGGSVSTLTIQRTQQEDSAVYLCASSLDISFYEQYFGPGTRLTVT.

This clonotype was picked up many times. The chain recombines TRBV20-1 with TRBJ2-1; D is tentatively TRBD1 or TRBD2 (6 bases each). The germline gives CDR1 DFQATT, CDR2 SNEGSKA (reference sequence). The CDR3 is 14 residues long. V lost 3 bases, J lost 7 bases, and 16 bases lay in between. The CDR3 bases are TGCAGTGCTAGCCCCCGGGGGCCGGGGAATGAGCAGTTCTTC. Protein sequence: CSASPRGPGNEQFF.

The chain uses TRBV9 and TRBJ2-7; 14 nucleotides agree with TRBD2. This CDR3 is built from 17 residues. Germline V gene lookup returns CDR1 SGDLS and CDR2 YYNGEE. V lost 3 bases, J lost 1 base, and 6 bases stayed unmatched. Here the CDR3 reads CASSALRTSGGSYEQYF. CDR3 sequence (DNA): TGTGCCAGCAGCGCCCTTCGGACTAGCGGGGGGTCCTACGAGCAGTACTTC.

Ten or more counts support this clonotype. The genes are TRBV12-3 or TRBV12-4 and TRBJ1-6; D is uncertain. Trimming cost V 5 bases and J 10 bases, with 12 bases left between them. This CDR3 comprises 13 residues. The CDR3 sequence: CASSLPGGSPLHF. In DNA, the CDR3 is TGTGCCAGCAGTCTTCCCGGTGGGTCACCCCTCCACTTT.